The rows below give T cell receptor beta chains drawn from one sample of a study of blood T cell repertoires in COVID-19. TCRdb's table, derived via immunoSEQ multiplex PCR, lists solely in-frame clones and lacks some. Of under 200,000 clones detected, approximately 90% appear once; the ten largest clones hold under 6.5%. Material for sequencing was peripheral blood. These receptors were collected from a man aged 35 to 55 with active or convalescent COVID-19. Each CDR3 is given with its conserved first and last residue. D genes are given only for firm matches. Not all rows give a size; the values are once, few, many and, for expanded clones, a class.

abundance	v_gene	d_gene	j_gene	CDR3aa	CDR3nt
once	TRBV7-8	NA	TRBJ2-5	CASLPPRGVEETQYF	TGTGCCAGTTTACCCCCTCGCGGGGTAGAAGAGACCCAGTACTTC
NA	TRBV12-3/TRBV12-4	TRBD1	TRBJ1-3	CASSRDRGNTIYF	TGTGCCAGCAGCCGGGACAGGGGAAACACCATATATTTT
once	TRBV9	NA	TRBJ2-3	CASSVEGSRRDTQYF	TGTGCCAGCAGCGTAGAAGGGAGCAGGAGAGATACGCAGTATTTT
once	TRBV29-1	NA	TRBJ1-1	CSVAAGTNTEAFF	TGCAGCGTTGCAGCGGGGACGAACACTGAAGCTTTCTTT
NA	TRBV9	NA	TRBJ1-3	CASSEDGSSGNTIYF	TGTGCCAGCAGCGAAGACGGGTCCTCTGGAAACACCATATATTTT
NA	TRBV9	TRBD2	TRBJ2-1	CASSPGSSGGLEQFF	TGTGCCAGCAGCCCCGGTAGTAGCGGGGGGCTCGAGCAGTTCTTC
once	TRBV18	NA	TRBJ1-1	CASSKTGGTEAFF	TGTGCCAGCTCAAAGACCGGGGGGACTGAAGCTTTCTTT
NA	TRBV30	TRBD1	TRBJ2-1	CAWSRTGPGTDNEQFF	TGTGCCTGGAGTAGGACCGGCCCCGGGACAGATAATGAGCAGTTCTTC
once	TRBV12-3/TRBV12-4	NA	TRBJ2-7	CASSQGGYEQYF	TGTGCCAGCAGCCAAGGGGGCTACGAGCAGTACTTC
NA	TRBV27	NA	TRBJ1-4	CASSFGGATNEKLFF	TGTGCCAGCAGTTTCGGGGGAGCAACTAATGAAAAACTGTTTTTT
NA	TRBV19	NA	TRBJ1-3	CASSISQGSSGNTIYF	TGTGCCAGTAGTATATCTCAGGGAAGCTCTGGAAACACCATATATTTT
NA	TRBV9	TRBD2	TRBJ2-5	CASSVGASGFAETQYF	TGTGCCAGCAGCGTAGGTGCTAGCGGGTTTGCAGAGACCCAGTACTTC
few	TRBV2	TRBD1	TRBJ1-1	CASRGQGMSTEAFF	TGTGCCAGCAGAGGACAGGGAATGAGCACTGAAGCTTTCTTT
NA	TRBV7-2	NA	TRBJ2-5	CASRPGTGLGETQYF	TGTGCCAGCAGGCCCGGGACTGGGCTTGGGGAGACCCAGTACTTC
once	TRBV19	NA	TRBJ1-1	CASSHRMNTEAFF	TGTGCCAGTAGCCACAGAATGAACACTGAAGCTTTCTTT
NA	TRBV15	TRBD2	TRBJ2-2	CATSSGTFKKGGGELFF	TGTGCCACCAGCAGCGGGACTTTTAAAAAGGGAGGGGGGGAGCTGTTTTTT
NA	TRBV2	NA	TRBJ1-6	CASSLDSSNNSPLHF	TGTGCCAGCAGTCTGGACAGTTCTAATAATTCACCCCTCCACTTT
NA	TRBV6-5	NA	TRBJ1-6	CASRKEGVLGSPLHF	TGTGCCAGCAGGAAGGAGGGCGTTTTAGGTTCACCCCTCCACTTT
NA	TRBV10-3	TRBD1	TRBJ2-3	CAITLDRGATDTQYF	TGTGCCATCACCCTCGACAGGGGGGCGACAGATACGCAGTATTTT
NA	TRBV4-3	NA	TRBJ2-7	CASSQDGPIGSHNAYEQYF	TGCGCCAGCAGCCAAGATGGTCCAATCGGTAGTCATAACGCCTACGAGCAGTACTTC
NA	TRBV15	TRBD1	TRBJ1-5	CATAAQGANQPQHF	TGTGCCACCGCAGCCCAGGGGGCGAACCAGCCCCAGCATTTT
NA	TRBV5-1	TRBD1	TRBJ2-3	CASSPEGWGQGSTDTQYF	TGCGCCAGCAGCCCCGAAGGCTGGGGACAGGGTAGCACAGATACGCAGTATTTT
NA	TRBV19	TRBD2	TRBJ2-2	CASSLSGGGPGELFF	TGTGCCAGTAGTCTTAGCGGGGGGGGCCCCGGGGAGCTGTTTTTT
NA	TRBV28	TRBD1	TRBJ1-2	CASSLPDRAHGYTF	TGTGCCAGCAGTTTACCGGACAGGGCGCATGGCTACACCTTC
NA	TRBV11-3	TRBD1	TRBJ2-7	CASSGTVVYEQYF	TGTGCCAGCAGCGGGACAGTGGTTTACGAGCAGTACTTC
NA	TRBV19	NA	TRBJ2-7	CASSINSASYEQYF	TGTGCCAGTAGTATAAATAGCGCCTCCTACGAGCAGTACTTC
once	TRBV3-1/TRBV3-2	NA	TRBJ2-1	CASSRIGDNEQFF	TGTGCCAGCAGCCGGATAGGGGACAATGAGCAGTTCTTC
NA	TRBV11-2	NA	TRBJ1-5	CASSESGQPQHF	TGTGCCAGCAGCGAAAGCGGTCAGCCCCAGCATTTT
NA	TRBV14	NA	TRBJ2-5	CASSPLGGEETQYF	TGTGCCAGCAGCCCCTTGGGGGGAGAAGAGACCCAGTACTTC
NA	TRBV29-1	NA	TRBJ2-7	CSVTGRAVYEQYF	TGCAGCGTCACAGGGAGGGCCGTATACGAGCAGTACTTC
NA	TRBV5-1	NA	TRBJ1-6	CASSLDRVDNSPLHF	TGCGCCAGCAGCTTGGACAGGGTGGATAATTCACCCCTCCACTTT
NA	TRBV5-6	NA	TRBJ2-2	CASSWRDPNTGELFF	TGTGCCAGCAGCTGGAGGGACCCAAACACCGGGGAGCTGTTTTTT
NA	TRBV5-4	NA	TRBJ2-7	CASTLRGSYEQYF	TGTGCCAGCACCCTCAGGGGCTCCTACGAGCAGTACTTC